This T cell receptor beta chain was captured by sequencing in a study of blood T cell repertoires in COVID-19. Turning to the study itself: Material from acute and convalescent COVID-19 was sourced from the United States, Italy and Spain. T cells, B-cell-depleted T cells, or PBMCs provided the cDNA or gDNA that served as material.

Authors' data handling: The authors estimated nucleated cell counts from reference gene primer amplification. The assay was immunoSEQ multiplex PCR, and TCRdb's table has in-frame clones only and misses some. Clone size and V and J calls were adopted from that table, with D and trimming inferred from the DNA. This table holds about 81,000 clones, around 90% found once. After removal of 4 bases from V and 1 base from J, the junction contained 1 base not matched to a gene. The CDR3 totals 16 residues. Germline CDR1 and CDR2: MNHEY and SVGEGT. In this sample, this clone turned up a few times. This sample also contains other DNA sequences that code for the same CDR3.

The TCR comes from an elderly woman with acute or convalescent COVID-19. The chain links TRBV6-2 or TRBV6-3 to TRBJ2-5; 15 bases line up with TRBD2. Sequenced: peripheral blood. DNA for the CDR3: TGTGCCAGCAGTTCGGGACTAGCGGGGGGCCAAGAGACCCAGTACTTC. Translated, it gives CASSSGLAGGQETQYF.